This T cell receptor beta chain was sequenced in a study of blood T cell repertoires in COVID-19. About the research overall: T cells, B-cell-depleted T cells, or PBMCs provided the cDNA or gDNA that served as material.

The repertoire was sequenced with immunoSEQ multiplex PCR; TCRdb's copy has only in-frame clones and lacks some. Seen here are fewer than 500,000 clones, more than 65% observed once, and the top ten hold 1.1%. The CDR3 spans 13 residues. CDR1 and CDR2 (germline): KGHSH, LQKENI. Trimming took off 4 bases at V and 5 bases at J, with 12 bases between the two ends. The sample comprised peripheral blood. The clonotype comes from a human donor with acute or convalescent COVID-19. The donor label of this sample is uncertain. The chain carries TRBV18 and TRBJ2-7; TRBD1 might be the D (6 bases). Here the CDR3 DNA reads TGTGCCAGCTCACTTTCACAGGGCGACGAGCAGTACTTC. Protein product: CASSLSQGDEQYF.